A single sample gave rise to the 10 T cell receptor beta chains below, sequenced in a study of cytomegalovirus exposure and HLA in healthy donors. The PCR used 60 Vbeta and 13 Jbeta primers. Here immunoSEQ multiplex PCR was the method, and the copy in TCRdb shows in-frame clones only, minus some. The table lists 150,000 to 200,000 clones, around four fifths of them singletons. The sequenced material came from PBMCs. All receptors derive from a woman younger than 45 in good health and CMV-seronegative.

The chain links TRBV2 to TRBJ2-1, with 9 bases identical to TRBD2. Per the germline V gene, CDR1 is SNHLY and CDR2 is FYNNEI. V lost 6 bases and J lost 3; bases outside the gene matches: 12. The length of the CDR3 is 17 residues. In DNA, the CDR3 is TGTGCCAGCAGGGAGGGGTGGCGGGGGGGGAACTACAATGAGCAGTTCTTC. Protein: CASREGWRGGNYNEQFF.

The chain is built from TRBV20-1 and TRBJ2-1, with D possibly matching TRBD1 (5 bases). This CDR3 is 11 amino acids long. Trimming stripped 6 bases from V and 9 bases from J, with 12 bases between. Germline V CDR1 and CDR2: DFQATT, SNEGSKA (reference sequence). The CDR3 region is CSAQGSGEQFF. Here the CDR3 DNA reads TGCAGTGCCCAGGGCTCTGGTGAGCAGTTCTTC.

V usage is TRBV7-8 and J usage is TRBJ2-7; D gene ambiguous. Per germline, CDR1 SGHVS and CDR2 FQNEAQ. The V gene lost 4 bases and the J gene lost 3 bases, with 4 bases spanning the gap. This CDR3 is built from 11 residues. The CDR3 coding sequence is TGTGCCAGCAGCTCCTACTACGAGCAGTACTTC. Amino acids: CASSSYYEQYF.

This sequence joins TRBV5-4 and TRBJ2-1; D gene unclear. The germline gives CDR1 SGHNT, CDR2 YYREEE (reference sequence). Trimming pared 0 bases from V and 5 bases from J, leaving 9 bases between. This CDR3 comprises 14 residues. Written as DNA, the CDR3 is TGTGCCAGCAGCTTGGCACTCGCAAACAATGAGCAGTTCTTC. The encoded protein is CASSLALANNEQFF.

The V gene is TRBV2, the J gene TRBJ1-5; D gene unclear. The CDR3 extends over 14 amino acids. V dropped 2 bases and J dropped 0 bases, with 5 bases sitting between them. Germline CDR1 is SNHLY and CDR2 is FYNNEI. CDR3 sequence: CASSEIYSNQPQHF. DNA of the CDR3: TGTGCCAGCAGTGAAATTTATAGCAATCAGCCCCAGCATTTT.

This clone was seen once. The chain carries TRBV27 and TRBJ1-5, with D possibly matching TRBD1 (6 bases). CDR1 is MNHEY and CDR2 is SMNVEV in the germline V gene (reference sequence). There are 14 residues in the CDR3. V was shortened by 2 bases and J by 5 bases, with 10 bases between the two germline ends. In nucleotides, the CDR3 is TGTGCCAGCAGTTTACAACAGGGACATCAGCCCCAGCATTTT. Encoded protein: CASSLQQGHQPQHF.

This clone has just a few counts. The CDR3 coding sequence is TGTGCCAGCAGTGCGGACAGGAGCTCTGGGGCCAACGTCCTGACTTTC. Its translation: CASSADRSSGANVLTF. The chain employs TRBV6-4 and TRBJ2-6; 7 bases are a match to TRBD1. This CDR3 has 16 amino acids. The germline gives CDR1 MRHNA, CDR2 SNTAGT. Germline trimming cut 4 bases from V and 0 bases from J; bases unmatched to any gene: 3.

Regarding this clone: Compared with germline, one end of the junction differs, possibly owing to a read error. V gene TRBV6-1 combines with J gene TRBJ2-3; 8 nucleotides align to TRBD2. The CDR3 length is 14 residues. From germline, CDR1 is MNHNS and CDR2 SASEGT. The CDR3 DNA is TGTGCCGGCAGCCGGACTAGCTCCACAGATACGCAGTATTTT. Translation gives CAGSRTSSTDTQYF.

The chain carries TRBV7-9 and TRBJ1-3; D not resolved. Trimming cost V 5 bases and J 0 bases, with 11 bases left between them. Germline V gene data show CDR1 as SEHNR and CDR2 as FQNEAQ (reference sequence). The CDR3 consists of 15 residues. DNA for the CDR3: TGTGCCAGCAGCCCCAATTTGAGCTCTGGAAACACCATATATTTT. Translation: CASSPNLSSGNTIYF.

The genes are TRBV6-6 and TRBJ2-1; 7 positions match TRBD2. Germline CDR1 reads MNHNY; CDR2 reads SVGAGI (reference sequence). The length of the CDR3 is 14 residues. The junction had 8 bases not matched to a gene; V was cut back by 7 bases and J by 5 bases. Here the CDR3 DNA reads TGTGCCAGCATTCCCCCGGGGGGAAACAATGAGCAGTTCTTC. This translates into CASIPPGGNNEQFF.